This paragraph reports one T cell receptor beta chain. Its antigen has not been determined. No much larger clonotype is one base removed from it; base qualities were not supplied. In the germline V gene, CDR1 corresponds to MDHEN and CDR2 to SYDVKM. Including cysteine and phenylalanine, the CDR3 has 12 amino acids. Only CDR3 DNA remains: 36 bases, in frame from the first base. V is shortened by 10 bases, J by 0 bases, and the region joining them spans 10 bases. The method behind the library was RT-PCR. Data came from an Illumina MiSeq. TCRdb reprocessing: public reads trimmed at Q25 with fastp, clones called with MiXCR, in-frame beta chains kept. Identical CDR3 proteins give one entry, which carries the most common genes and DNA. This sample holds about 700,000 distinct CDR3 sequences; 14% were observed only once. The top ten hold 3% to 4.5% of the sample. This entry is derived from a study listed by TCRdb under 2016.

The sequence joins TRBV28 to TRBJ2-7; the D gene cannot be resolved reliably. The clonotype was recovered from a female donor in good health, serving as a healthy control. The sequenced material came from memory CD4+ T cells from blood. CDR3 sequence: CATIHSSYEQYF. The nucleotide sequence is TGTGCCACCATCCATAGCTCCTACGAGCAGTACTTC.